This paragraph reports one T cell receptor (beta chain). Participant ages covered roughly 18 to 89 years across 24 US areas. The junction had 4 bases not matched to a gene; V was cut back by 5 bases and J by 7 bases. This CDR3 spans 14 amino acids. Germline CDR1 KGHDR, CDR2 SFDVKD. The data are from a study of blood T cell repertoires in COVID-19. Study overall: The study drew acute and convalescent COVID-19 samples from the United States, Italy and Spain.

In the original processing: Reference gene primers were amplified, and this amplification served to estimate nucleated cell counts. Using immunoSEQ multiplex PCR, the repertoire was profiled, and TCRdb retains in-frame clones only, with some absent. V and J calls plus clone size are reproduced from that table; the DNA served to infer D and trimming. The sample records 150,000 to 200,000 clones, roughly 82% being singletons. This TCR derives from a man aged 45 to 65 who had recovered from COVID-19. The V call is TRBV24-1, the J call TRBJ2-1; 10 nucleotides match TRBD1. The sample taken for sequencing was PBMCs or T cells enriched from blood (not recorded which). The CDR3 nucleotides are TGTGCCACCAGTGGGGACAGGGGAGGGAATGAGCAGTTCTTC. The encoded protein is CATSGDRGGNEQFF.